A selection of T cell receptor beta chains follows, all from one sample in a study of cytomegalovirus exposure and HLA in healthy donors. TCRdb's copy holds only in-frame clones and misses some; the assay was immunoSEQ multiplex PCR. The table shows over 150,000 clones, with approximately 80% occurring only once. Sequenced input: PBMCs. These receptors were obtained from a man aged 25-45 years in good health and CMV-seronegative. Both conserved end residues are part of each CDR3. D genes are given only for firm matches. Size tells how often a clone was seen (once, few, many) or the class of an expanded clone, and some rows leave it out.

clone_size	v_call	d_call	j_call	cdr3_nt	cdr3_aa
NA	TRBV7-2	NA	TRBJ2-7	TGTGCCAGCAGCTTAAGGGAAGTGGGGCCCAACGGGCAGTACTTC	CASSLREVGPNGQYF
NA	TRBV13	TRBD2	TRBJ2-3	TGTGCCAGCAGCCCCCCCGGGGGACTAGTGGGGCATACGCAGTATTTT	CASSPPGGLVGHTQYF
NA	TRBV4-1	NA	TRBJ2-7	TGCGCCAGCAGCCAAGGCGTGACTCGCCGACTTTACGAGCAGTACTTC	CASSQGVTRRLYEQYF
NA	TRBV10-3	NA	TRBJ2-2	TGTGCCATCAGGAGGGTTACCGGGGAGCTGTTTTTT	CAIRRVTGELFF
NA	TRBV10-2	NA	TRBJ2-7	TGCGCCAGCAGTGACGGAGCAAGTGGGGGACACCTGTATAACTACGAGCAGTACTTC	CASSDGASGGHLYNYEQYF
medium-sized	TRBV9	TRBD1	TRBJ1-2	TGTGCCAAAGGGGTCCGACAGGGAAGAGGCGGCTACACCTTC	CAKGVRQGRGGYTF
NA	TRBV5-1	NA	TRBJ1-2	NA	CASSPWGQGSDTF
NA	TRBV7-2	NA	TRBJ1-3	TGTGCCAGCAGCCCGTCGACAGGCGGAAACACCATATATTTT	CASSPSTGGNTIYF
NA	TRBV2	NA	TRBJ1-2	TGTGCCAGCAGCACAGAAAACTATGGCTACACCTTC	CASSTENYGYTF
NA	TRBV6-6	TRBD2	TRBJ2-7	TGTGCCAGCAAACCCGCGGGGGGCGCTTACGAGCAGTACTTC	CASKPAGGAYEQYF
few	TRBV5-6	NA	TRBJ1-1	TGTGCCAGCAGCGGGGCACAAAGGGCTTTCTTT	CASSGAQRAFF
NA	TRBV18	TRBD1	TRBJ1-1	TGTGCCAGCTCATCTTCGACAGGGCGCGACACTGAAGCTTTCTTT	CASSSSTGRDTEAFF
NA	TRBV5-6	TRBD2	TRBJ2-2	TGTGCCAGCAGCTTGGCCGGGGGGGCCGGTCTCGGGGAGCTGTTTTTT	CASSLAGGAGLGELFF
NA	TRBV21-1	NA	TRBJ1-1	TGTGCCAGCAGCAACGACAGGGGGCCCGTGAACACTGAAGCTTTCTTT	CASSNDRGPVNTEAFF
NA	TRBV2	NA	TRBJ2-6	TGTGCCAGCAGAAGAGGGTCTGGGGCCAACGTCCTGACTTTC	CASRRGSGANVLTF
NA	TRBV11-2	TRBD1	TRBJ1-2	TGTGCCAGCAGAAAAAAGACAGGGAATAAATCTGGCTACACCTTC	CASRKKTGNKSGYTF
NA	TRBV4-1	TRBD1	TRBJ1-2	TGCGCCAGCAGCCCCCCCCAGGGGGTCCTCTATGGCTACACCTTC	CASSPPQGVLYGYTF
once	TRBV9	TRBD1	TRBJ1-2	TGTGCCAGCAGCGACGACCCGACAGGGGAGCTGGATGGCTACACCTTC	CASSDDPTGELDGYTF
NA	TRBV28	TRBD1	TRBJ1-3	TGTGCCAGCAGAACACAGGGGAGTAGGGGAAACACCATATATTTT	CASRTQGSRGNTIYF
NA	TRBV4-3	NA	TRBJ2-3	TGCGCCAGCAGCCAGACACAGGGCACCCCTATAACAGATACGCAGTATTTT	CASSQTQGTPITDTQYF
NA	TRBV7-3	TRBD1	TRBJ1-6	TGTGCCAGCAGCCCATCTACAGGGGAAAGCTCACCCCTCCACTTT	CASSPSTGESSPLHF
NA	TRBV5-4	NA	TRBJ2-1	TGTGCCAGCAGCTTTTGGGGGGGCGCCTACAATGAGCAGTTCTTC	CASSFWGGAYNEQFF
NA	TRBV5-4	NA	TRBJ2-7	TGTGCCAGCAGCTCAACAGACACGTCCTACGAGCAGTACTTC	CASSSTDTSYEQYF
NA	TRBV30	NA	TRBJ2-7	TGTGCCTGGAGTGTACTATCGGCATCAAGCGGTCTGGGGCAGTACTTC	CAWSVLSASSGLGQYF
NA	TRBV29-1	TRBD1	TRBJ2-3	TGCAGCGTTGATGACAGGGCTACGCAGTATTTT	CSVDDRATQYF
once	TRBV11-1	NA	TRBJ2-5	TGTGCCAGCAGCCAGGGCGGGACCCAGTACTTC	CASSQGGTQYF
NA	TRBV27	TRBD1	TRBJ2-1	TGTGCCAGCAGTTCCTTGCTGGAGGACAGGGGCAATGAGCAGTTCTTC	CASSSLLEDRGNEQFF
NA	TRBV28	NA	TRBJ2-7	TGTGCCAGCAGGAAGCTAGGTGCCTACGAGCAGTACTTC	CASRKLGAYEQYF
few	TRBV5-5	NA	TRBJ1-4	TGTGCCAGCAGCTTCAGGCCACCCGAAAAACTGTTTTTT	CASSFRPPEKLFF
NA	TRBV6-1	TRBD1	TRBJ1-1	TGTGCCAGCAGACCCCGGACAGGGCCCGAAGCTTTCTTT	CASRPRTGPEAFF
NA	TRBV28	TRBD2	TRBJ2-2	TGTGCCAGCAGTTTACCGGGAGGTTACGGCGGGGAGCTGTTTTTT	CASSLPGGYGGELFF
once	TRBV19	NA	TRBJ2-6	TGTGCCAGTAGTAGTCCTCCAGGGGCCAGCTCTGGGGCCAACGTCCTGACTTTC	CASSSPPGASSGANVLTF